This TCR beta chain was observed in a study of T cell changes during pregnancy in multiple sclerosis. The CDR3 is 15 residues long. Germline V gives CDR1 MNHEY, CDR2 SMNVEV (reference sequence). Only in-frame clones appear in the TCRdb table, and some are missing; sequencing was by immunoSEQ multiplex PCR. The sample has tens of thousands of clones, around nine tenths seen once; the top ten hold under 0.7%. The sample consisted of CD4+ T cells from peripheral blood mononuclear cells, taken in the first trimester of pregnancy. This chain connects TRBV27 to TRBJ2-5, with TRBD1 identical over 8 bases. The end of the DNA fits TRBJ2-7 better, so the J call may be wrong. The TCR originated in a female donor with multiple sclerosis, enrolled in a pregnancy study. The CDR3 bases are TGTGCCAGCAGTTTGCCCGGGACAGGTACCTACGAGCAGTACTTC. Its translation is CASSLPGTGTYEQYF.